Here is one T cell receptor (beta chain) with its context. Antigen specificity is unknown. The investigators amplified TCR beta CDR3 regions from RNA transcripts. The TCR CDR3 first-round RT-PCR relied on the HTBI primer set. One entry per CDR3 protein, called by TCRdb with MiXCR from the multiplex PCR reads. The sample records hundreds of thousands of distinct CDR3 sequences, 40% to 55% being singletons. This sample is drawn from a study of T cells in Graves' hyperthyroidism and ophthalmopathy. Study-wide results and caveats: Ophthalmopathy was predicted by the model a median of roughly 6 months ahead of onset. Clonotypes that were expanded in thyroid above 0.001 mostly appeared in blood too.

This TCR derives from a woman aged 18 to 35 with Graves' hyperthyroidism. Specimen: peripheral blood or thyroid tissue (not recorded which).

The CDR3 spells CSVGWGKETEAFF. Here the CDR3 DNA reads TGCAGCGTTGGGTGGGGGAAGGAGACTGAAGCTTTCTTT. The chain has TRBV29-1 and TRBJ1-1, with D perhaps TRBD1 (5 bases). Germline-derived CDR1 and CDR2 are SQVTM and ANQGSEA. The CDR3 is 13 amino acids. V was trimmed by 4 bases and J by 5 bases, leaving 14 bases between them.